Sequencing of this TCR beta chain was carried out in a study of T cell repertoires in cytomegalovirus infection. TCRdb analysed the reads with MiXCR anew, one entry per CDR3 protein. The sample has approximately 260,000 distinct CDR3 sequences; approximately 15% are singletons. This clonotype has only a few counts. What it binds is not known. Study findings and constraints: Clonotypes of TCR beta that were HLA-C-restricted and CMV-specific dominated the ex vivo response.

Trimming cost V 6 bases and J 9 bases, with 18 bases left between them. The CDR3 has 14 amino acids. Sequenced material: CD8+ T cells from PBMCs. The V call is TRBV12-3 or TRBV12-4, the J call TRBJ2-1; TRBD2 might be the D (6 bases). This clonotype was obtained from a human donor in good health (CMV status not recorded). Some clones in this sample may be carry-over from other donors' samples. The CDR3 coding sequence is TGTGCCAGCAGGACGGGGGTGGGGATCAGTGAGCAGTTCTTC. Amino acid sequence: CASRTGVGISEQFF.